These 28 T cell receptor beta chains came from one sample sequenced in a study of molecular identifiers for immune sequencing clone quantification. MiXCR, applied by TCRdb to the PCR reads, yields one record per CDR3 protein. The sample has roughly 300,000 distinct CDR3 sequences; roughly a quarter are singletons. Input material: naive CD8+ T cells from blood, with Jurkat cell RNA spiked in. The sample's subset: FACS-sorted CD8+CD4-CCR7+CD45RA+ naive T cells. These receptors were obtained from a human donor in good health. Some libraries in this study had Jurkat cell RNA spiked in.

Many counts were recorded for this clonotype. CDR3 protein: CASSQEEAAEQYF. As DNA, the CDR3 is TGCGCCAGCAGCCAAGAGGAAGCGGCCGAGCAGTACTTC. The chain couples TRBV4-3 to TRBJ2-7; TRBD2 is a possible D gene (5 bases). Germline-derived CDR1 and CDR2 are LGHNA and YSLEER. This CDR3 spans 13 amino acids. Trimming cost V 0 bases and J 6 bases, with 9 bases left between them.

This clonotype was seen at least ten times. For the CDR3, the DNA is TGTGCCAGCAGTTTATCCACAGTGTATCAGAGCACTGAAGCTTTCTTT. This gives the protein CASSLSTVYQSTEAFF. V and J are TRBV27 and TRBJ1-1; D gene ambiguous. CDR1 is MNHEY and CDR2 is SMNVEV in the germline V gene (reference sequence). This CDR3 comprises 16 residues. With 0 bases removed from V and 4 bases from J, the gap between germline ends came to 15 bases.

This clonotype was picked up a small number of times. This rearrangement joins TRBV7-8 to TRBJ2-3; D might be TRBD1 (5 bases). With 0 bases removed from V and 3 bases from J, the gap between germline ends came to 10 bases. The CDR3 is 15 residues long. Germline CDR1 is SGHVS and CDR2 is FQNEAQ. The CDR3 nucleotides are TGTGCCAGCAGCTTAGCCCCGACAGAAACAGATACGCAGTATTTT. As protein: CASSLAPTETDTQYF.

This chain joins TRBV11-2 and TRBJ2-5, with D possibly being TRBD2 (6 bases). The CDR3 runs to 16 residues. The germline V gene has CDR1 SGHAT and CDR2 FQNNGV. V lost 0 bases and J lost 0, with 11 bases in between. Here the CDR3 reads CASSLDWAGYQETQYF. The DNA for the CDR3 is TGTGCCAGCAGCTTAGATTGGGCGGGGTACCAAGAGACCCAGTACTTC.

This chain joins TRBV27 and TRBJ2-1; TRBD1 matches 9 bases. This CDR3 has 15 amino acids. V was clipped by 6 bases and J by 3 bases; unmatched bases: 6. Germline V gene sequence: CDR1 MNHEY, CDR2 SMNVEV (reference sequence). The CDR3 bases are TGTGCCAGCAGCGCGGGACAGGGTGTCTACAATGAGCAGTTCTTC. Protein: CASSAGQGVYNEQFF.

This clonotype was picked up a small number of times. The chain links TRBV4-3 to TRBJ2-1; 7 bases fit TRBD2. CDR3 length equals 13 residues. Germline CDR1 LGHNA, CDR2 YSLEER. V gave up 1 base and J gave up 9 bases; unmatched junction bases: 3. In DNA form, the CDR3 reads TGCGCCAGCAGCCAAGGATGGGGGGGTGAGCAGTTCTTC. Residues: CASSQGWGGEQFF.

This clonotype was observed many times. CDR3 in amino acids: CSVESIPPGELFF. The CDR3 bases are TGCAGCGTTGAAAGTATCCCACCGGGGGAGCTGTTTTTT. The chain is built from TRBV29-1 and TRBJ2-2; no definite D call. V gave up 2 bases and J gave up 8 bases, with 12 bases separating them. CDR3 length: 13 amino acids. Germline V gene sequence: CDR1 SQVTM, CDR2 ANQGSEA.

The gene calls are TRBV7-9 and TRBJ2-4; a weak D match, TRBD2 (6 bases). The germline CDR1 and CDR2 sequences are SEHNR and FQNEAQ (reference sequence). V was clipped by 1 base and J by 9 bases, with 19 bases between them. This CDR3 is built from 16 residues. CDR3 region: CASSLGVMMREGIQYF. CDR3 nucleotides: TGTGCCAGCAGCTTAGGAGTCATGATGCGGGAAGGCATTCAGTACTTC.

This rearrangement joins TRBV28 to TRBJ2-7; possibly TRBD2 for D (7 bases). The CDR3 is 14 residues long. Germline V gene data show CDR1 as MDHEN and CDR2 as SYDVKM. With 8 bases removed from V and 4 bases from J, the gap between germline ends came to 18 bases. The DNA of the CDR3 is TGTGCCAGCGGTCCTCGGGGGGCGGGGTACGAGCAGTACTTC. Amino acids: CASGPRGAGYEQYF.

J is TRBJ2-3 and V is TRBV27; D is ambiguous. Trimming pared 3 bases from V and 3 bases from J, leaving 10 bases between. Looked up from germline, CDR1 is MNHEY and CDR2 is SMNVEV (reference sequence). The CDR3 is made up of 14 amino acids. For the CDR3, the DNA is TGTGCCAGCAGTTTTCTAGACCGAACAGATACGCAGTATTTT. Translating gives CASSFLDRTDTQYF.

This sequence joins TRBV20-1 and TRBJ2-7; D may be TRBD1 or TRBD2 (5 bases each). Germline lookup yields CDR1 DFQATT and CDR2 SNEGSKA (reference sequence). CDR3 size: 13 residues. V lost 6 bases to trimming and J lost 2 bases, with 14 bases between them. The CDR3 DNA sequence: TGCAGTGCCCGCCGGGACGCGGCCTACGAGCAGTACTTC. It is translated as CSARRDAAYEQYF.

At least ten counts were recorded for this clonotype. V usage is TRBV5-1 and J usage is TRBJ2-7; D ambiguous. V shed 4 bases and J shed 3 bases, with 11 bases lying between them. The germline gives CDR1 SGHRS, CDR2 YFSETQ. The CDR3 has 13 residues. CDR3 amino acids: CASSMDPNYEQYF. DNA for the CDR3: TGCGCCAGCAGCATGGACCCGAACTACGAGCAGTACTTC. The full variable domain, rest sourced from reference TRBV5-1 and TRBJ2-7, is KAGVTQTPRYLIKTRGQQVTLSCSPISGHRSVSWYQQTPGQGLQFLFEYFSETQRNKGNFPGRFSGRQFSNSRSEMNVSTLELGDSALYLCASSMDPNYEQYFGPGTRLTVT.

Worth noting for this clonotype: A much larger clonotype is one base distant, so this may be a read error. The V gene is TRBV20-1, the J gene TRBJ2-7, with TRBD1 as a possible D gene (5 bases). Between the trimmed V and J ends, which lost 0 bases and 6 bases, there was a span of 15 bases. Germline V CDR1 and CDR2: DFQATT, SNEGSKA (reference sequence). The CDR3 totals 14 residues. CDR3 amino acids: CSARDLQAIGEQYF. CDR3 coding DNA: TGCAGTGCTAGAGATTTACAGGCTATAGGCGAGCAGTACTTC.

Many counts were recorded for this clonotype. V and J are TRBV5-5 and TRBJ2-7, with D hard to call. V lost 0 bases and J 4 bases, leaving 20 bases between the germline ends. Germline V gene lookup returns CDR1 SGHKS and CDR2 YYEKEE (reference sequence). This CDR3 is built from 17 residues. DNA of the CDR3: TGTGCCAGCAGCTTGGCCGTGACAAGAAGTCTCGGATACGAGCAGTACTTC. Its protein product is CASSLAVTRSLGYEQYF.

On this clonotype itself: A much bigger clone sits one base away, suggesting this may be a read error. V and J are TRBV2 and TRBJ2-1; 9 nucleotides match TRBD2. The V segment lost 5 bases and the J segment 9 bases; nucleotides outside the gene matches: 5. The CDR3 contains 13 residues. The germline V gene has CDR1 SNHLY and CDR2 FYNNEI. CDR3 DNA: TGTGCCAGCAGTAGGGGACTAGCCAGTGAGCAGTTCTTC. Protein: CASSRGLASEQFF.

Of note for this clonotype: Being one base from a much bigger clone, this may be a read error. The rearrangement uses TRBV5-1 and TRBJ2-1; D may be TRBD1 or TRBD2 (5 bases each). Trimming removed 2 bases at V and 9 bases at J, with 15 bases between. The CDR3 consists of 14 residues. Germline values: CDR1 SGHRS, CDR2 YFSETQ. CDR3 region: CASSFSRGTGEQFF. Here the CDR3 DNA reads TGCGCCAGCAGCTTTTCTAGAGGGACGGGTGAGCAGTTCTTC. Full variable domain (rest looked up from reference TRBV5-1 and TRBJ2-1): KAGVTQTPRYLIKTRGQQVTLSCSPISGHRSVSWYQQTPGQGLQFLFEYFSETQRNKGNFPGRFSGRQFSNSRSEMNVSTLELGDSALYLCASSFSRGTGEQFFGPGTRLTVL.

The gene calls are TRBV7-9 and TRBJ2-5; a weak D match, TRBD1 (6 bases). Germline V CDR1 and CDR2: SEHNR, FQNEAQ (reference sequence). The CDR3 totals 14 residues. The V and J ends lost 5 bases and 7 bases respectively, with 17 bases between them. CDR3 DNA sequence: TGTGCCAGCAGCCATTTACAGGGTCTGGGGACCCAGTACTTC. It yields the protein CASSHLQGLGTQYF.

This clonotype showed up just a few times. This chain uses TRBV6-6 with TRBJ2-7; D perhaps matches TRBD1 (5 bases). Germline V gene lookup returns CDR1 MNHNY and CDR2 SVGAGI (reference sequence). Trimming left V 7 bases short and J 2 bases short, with 18 bases between. This CDR3 has 15 amino acids. The CDR3 spells CASTKGQGGAYEQYF. In DNA form, the CDR3 reads TGTGCCAGCACTAAAGGGCAGGGTGGGGCCTACGAGCAGTACTTC.

The rearrangement uses TRBV19 and TRBJ2-5; the D is unclear. The V end was cut by 5 bases, the J end by 2 bases, with 9 bases between. CDR3 length equals 13 residues. CDR1 and CDR2 (germline): LNHDA, SQIVND (reference sequence). The CDR3 loop reads CASSYRHQETQYF. In nucleotides, the CDR3 is TGTGCCAGTAGTTACCGGCATCAAGAGACCCAGTACTTC. The entire variable domain, with the rest obtained from reference TRBV19 and TRBJ2-5, is as follows: DGGITQSPKYLFRKEGQNVTLSCEQNLNHDAMYWYRQDPGQGLRLIYYSQIVNDFQKGDIAEGYSVSREKKESFPLTVTSAQKNPTAFYLCASSYRHQETQYFGPGTRLLVL.

This clonotype has a handful of counts. The V gene is TRBV27, the J gene TRBJ1-1; TRBD1 matches 8 bases. Looked up from germline, CDR1 is MNHEY and CDR2 is SMNVEV (reference sequence). J gave up 7 bases and V 1 base, and 20 bases lay outside the gene matches. CDR3 length equals 19 residues. The CDR3 sequence: CASSLLANPTGGLYNEAFF. DNA for the CDR3: TGTGCCAGCAGTTTATTAGCTAACCCCACAGGGGGTCTTTACAATGAAGCTTTCTTT.

This clonotype was recorded at least ten times. The rearrangement uses TRBV6-5 and TRBJ1-4, with D hard to call. Looked up from germline, CDR1 is MNHEY and CDR2 is SVGAGI. Between the trimmed V and J ends, which lost 6 bases and 4 bases, there was a span of 15 bases. The CDR3 runs 15 residues. The chain's CDR3 is CASSPSLAYNEKLFF. CDR3 coding DNA: TGTGCCAGCAGCCCGTCGTTAGCCTATAATGAAAAACTGTTTTTT.

This clonotype was picked up a small number of times. The V call is TRBV7-9, the J call TRBJ1-1; possibly TRBD1 for D (5 bases). The CDR3 has 16 amino acids. V was clipped by 5 bases and J by 10 bases, with 26 bases between them. The germline V gene has CDR1 SEHNR and CDR2 FQNEAQ (reference sequence). The CDR3 is CASSPIRMGGLAGAFF. CDR3 DNA: TGTGCCAGCAGCCCCATTAGGATGGGGGGATTGGCGGGAGCTTTCTTT.

This rearrangement joins TRBV4-1 to TRBJ1-6; D possibly corresponds to TRBD1 (5 bases). Trimming pared 2 bases from V and 6 bases from J, leaving 14 bases between. The CDR3 loop spans 16 amino acids. Germline V gene sequence: CDR1 MGHRA, CDR2 YSYEKL. CDR3 loop: CASSQNARQLNSPLHF. Written as DNA, the CDR3 is TGCGCCAGCAGCCAAAACGCCCGACAGCTTAATTCACCCCTCCACTTT.

This clonotype was seen a handful of times. This sequence joins TRBV5-5 and TRBJ2-7; TRBD2 agrees at 8 bases. The CDR3 is 14 amino acids. J lost 4 bases, V lost 3 bases, and 6 bases had no gene match. Germline V gene data show CDR1 as SGHKS and CDR2 as YYEKEE (reference sequence). In DNA, the CDR3 is TGTGCCAGCAGCTGGACTAGCCAGATGTACGAGCAGTACTTC. Translation gives CASSWTSQMYEQYF.

The sample holds a few counts of this clonotype. The V gene is TRBV7-9, the J gene TRBJ1-2, with unresolved D. CDR3 size: 16 residues. Per germline, CDR1 SEHNR and CDR2 FQNEAQ (reference sequence). The V gene lost 4 bases and the J gene lost 3 bases, with 18 bases spanning the gap. The CDR3 DNA reads TGTGCCAGCAGCTCCCGAGGCGGGGTACAGTACTATGGCTACACCTTC. Encoded protein: CASSSRGGVQYYGYTF.

This clonotype was detected only a few times. This chain uses TRBV6-2 or TRBV6-3 with TRBJ2-7, with D perhaps matching TRBD1 or TRBD2 (5 bases each). CDR3 size: 12 residues. The germline V gene has CDR1 MNHEY and CDR2 SVGEGT. V was clipped by 8 bases and J by 6 bases, with 14 bases between them. The CDR3 protein is CASGGWNFEQYF. CDR3 DNA: TGTGCCAGCGGGGGATGGAACTTCGAGCAGTACTTC.

This clonotype was counted at least ten times. The V gene is TRBV27, the J gene TRBJ2-6, with TRBD1 matching over 7 bases. The germline V gene encodes CDR1 MNHEY and CDR2 SMNVEV (reference sequence). The CDR3 runs to 18 residues. V lost 4 bases to trimming and J lost 2 bases; unmatched junction nucleotides: 11. In nucleotides, the CDR3 is TGTGCCAGCAGTTCGACCGCAAGAACAGGGGCTGGGGCCAACGTCCTGACTTTC. As protein: CASSSTARTGAGANVLTF.

Many counts were recorded for this clonotype. The genes are TRBV24-1 and TRBJ2-2; 8 positions match TRBD2. The V gene end was trimmed by 5 bases and the J gene end by 0 bases; junction bases not matched to a gene: 10. Germline CDR1 KGHDR, CDR2 SFDVKD. This CDR3 spans 18 amino acids. CDR3 amino acids: CATSAKLAEDTNTGELFF. CDR3 nucleotides: TGTGCCACCAGTGCAAAACTAGCGGAAGACACGAACACCGGGGAGCTGTTTTTT.